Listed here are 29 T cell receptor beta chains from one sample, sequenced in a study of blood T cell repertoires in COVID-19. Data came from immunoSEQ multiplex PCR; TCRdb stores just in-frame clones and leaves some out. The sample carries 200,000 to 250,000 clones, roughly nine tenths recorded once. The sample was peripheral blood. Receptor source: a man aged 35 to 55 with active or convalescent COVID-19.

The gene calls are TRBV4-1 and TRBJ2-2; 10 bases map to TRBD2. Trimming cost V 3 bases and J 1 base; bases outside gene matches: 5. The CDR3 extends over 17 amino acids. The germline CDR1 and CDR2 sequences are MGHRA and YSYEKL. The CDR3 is CASSQERGGWNTGELFF. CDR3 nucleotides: TGCGCCAGCAGCCAGGAGCGGGGGGGCTGGAACACCGGGGAGCTGTTTTTT.

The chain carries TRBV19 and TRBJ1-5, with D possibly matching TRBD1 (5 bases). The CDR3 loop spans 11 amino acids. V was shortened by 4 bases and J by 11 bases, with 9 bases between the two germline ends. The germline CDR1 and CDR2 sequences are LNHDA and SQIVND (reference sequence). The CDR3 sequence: CASSRGPSQHF. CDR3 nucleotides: TGTGCCAGTAGTAGGGGCCCCTCCCAGCATTTT.

The CDR3 DNA reads as TGTGCCAGCAGTTCCCGGGACAGGCAGAACACTGAAGCTTTCTTT. It translates to CASSSRDRQNTEAFF. V is TRBV3-1 (or the pseudogene TRBV3-2) and J is TRBJ1-1, with 8 bases matching TRBD1. CDR1 and CDR2 (germline): LGHDT, YNNKEL (reference sequence). Germline trimming cut 6 bases from V and 1 base from J; bases unmatched to any gene: 7. The CDR3 extends over 15 amino acids.

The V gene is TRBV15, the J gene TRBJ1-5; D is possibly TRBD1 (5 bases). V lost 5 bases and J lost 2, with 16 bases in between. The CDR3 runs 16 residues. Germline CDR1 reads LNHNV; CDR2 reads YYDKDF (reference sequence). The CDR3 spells CATSDPAGRGNQPQHF. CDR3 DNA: TGTGCCACCAGCGACCCGGCGGGGCGCGGCAATCAGCCCCAGCATTTT.

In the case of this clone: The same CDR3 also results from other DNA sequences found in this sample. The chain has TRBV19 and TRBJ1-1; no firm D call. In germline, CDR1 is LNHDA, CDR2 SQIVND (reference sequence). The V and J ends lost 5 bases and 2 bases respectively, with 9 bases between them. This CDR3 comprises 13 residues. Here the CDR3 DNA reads TGTGCCAGTAGTTTTGGGCAAAACACTGAAGCTTTCTTT. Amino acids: CASSFGQNTEAFF.

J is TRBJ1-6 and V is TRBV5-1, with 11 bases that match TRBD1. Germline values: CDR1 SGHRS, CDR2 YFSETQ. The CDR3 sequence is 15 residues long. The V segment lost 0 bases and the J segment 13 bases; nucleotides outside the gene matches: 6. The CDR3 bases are TGCGCCAGCAGCTTGGGACCGGGACAGGGGGTCCCCCTCCACTTT. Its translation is CASSLGPGQGVPLHF.

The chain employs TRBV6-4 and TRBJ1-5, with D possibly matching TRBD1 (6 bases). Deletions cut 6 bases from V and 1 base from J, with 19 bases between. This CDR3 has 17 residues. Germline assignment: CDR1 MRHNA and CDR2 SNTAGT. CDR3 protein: CASRSTGYSNSNQPQHF. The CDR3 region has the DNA TGTGCCAGCAGGTCCACAGGGTACTCGAACAGCAATCAGCCCCAGCATTTT.

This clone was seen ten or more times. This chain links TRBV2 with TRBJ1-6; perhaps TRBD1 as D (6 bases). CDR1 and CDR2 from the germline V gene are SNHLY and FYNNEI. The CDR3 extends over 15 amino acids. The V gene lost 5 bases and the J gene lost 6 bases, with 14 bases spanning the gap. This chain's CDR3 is CASSLRSGVNSPLHF. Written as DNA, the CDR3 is TGTGCCAGCAGTCTCCGCTCAGGGGTTAATTCACCCCTCCACTTT.

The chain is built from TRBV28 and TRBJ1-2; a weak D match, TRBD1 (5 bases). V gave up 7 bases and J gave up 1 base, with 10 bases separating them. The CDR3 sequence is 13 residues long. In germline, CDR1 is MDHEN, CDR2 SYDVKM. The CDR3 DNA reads TGTGCCAGCAAAAAAGACAGTAACTATGGCTACACCTTC. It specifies CASKKDSNYGYTF.

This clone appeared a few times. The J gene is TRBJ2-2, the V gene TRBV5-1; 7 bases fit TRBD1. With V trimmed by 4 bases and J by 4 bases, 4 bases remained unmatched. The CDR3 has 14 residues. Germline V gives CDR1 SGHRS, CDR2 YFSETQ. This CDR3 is CASSEGQVTGELFF. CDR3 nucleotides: TGCGCCAGCAGCGAAGGACAGGTCACCGGGGAGCTGTTTTTT.

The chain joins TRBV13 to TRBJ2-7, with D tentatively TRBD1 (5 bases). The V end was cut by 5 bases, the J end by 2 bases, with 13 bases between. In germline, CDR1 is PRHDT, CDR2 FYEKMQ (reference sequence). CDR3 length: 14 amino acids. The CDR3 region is CASSPLGQAYEQYF. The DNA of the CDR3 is TGTGCCAGCAGCCCTCTTGGACAAGCCTACGAGCAGTACTTC.

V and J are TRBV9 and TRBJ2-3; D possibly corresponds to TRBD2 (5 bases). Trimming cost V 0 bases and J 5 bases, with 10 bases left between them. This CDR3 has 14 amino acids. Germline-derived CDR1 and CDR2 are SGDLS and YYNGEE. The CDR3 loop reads CASSVGLPGDTQYF. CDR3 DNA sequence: TGTGCCAGCAGCGTAGGACTACCGGGAGATACGCAGTATTTT.

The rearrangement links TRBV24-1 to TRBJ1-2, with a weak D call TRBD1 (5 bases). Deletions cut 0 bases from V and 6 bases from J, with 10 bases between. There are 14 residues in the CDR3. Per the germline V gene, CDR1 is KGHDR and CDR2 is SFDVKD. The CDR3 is CATSDLGRVHGYTF. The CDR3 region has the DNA TGTGCCACCAGTGATTTGGGCAGGGTGCATGGCTACACCTTC.

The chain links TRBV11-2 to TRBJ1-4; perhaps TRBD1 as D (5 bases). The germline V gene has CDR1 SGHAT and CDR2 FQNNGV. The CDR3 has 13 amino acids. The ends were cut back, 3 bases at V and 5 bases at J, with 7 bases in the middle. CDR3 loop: CASSFRQNEKLFF. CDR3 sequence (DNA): TGTGCCAGCAGCTTCCGACAGAATGAAAAACTGTTTTTT.

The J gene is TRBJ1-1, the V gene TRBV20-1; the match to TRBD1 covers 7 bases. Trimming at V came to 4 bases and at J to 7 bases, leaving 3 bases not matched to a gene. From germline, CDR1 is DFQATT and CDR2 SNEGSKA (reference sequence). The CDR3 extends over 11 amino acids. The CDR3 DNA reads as TGCAGTGCTATCGACAGGGTTGAAGCTTTCTTT. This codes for CSAIDRVEAFF.

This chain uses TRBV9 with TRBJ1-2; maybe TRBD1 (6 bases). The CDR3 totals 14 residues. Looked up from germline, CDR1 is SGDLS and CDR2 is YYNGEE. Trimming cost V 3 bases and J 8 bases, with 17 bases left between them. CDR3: CASSGAGARQGYTF. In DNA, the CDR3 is TGTGCCAGCAGCGGCGCAGGGGCGCGACAGGGCTACACCTTC.

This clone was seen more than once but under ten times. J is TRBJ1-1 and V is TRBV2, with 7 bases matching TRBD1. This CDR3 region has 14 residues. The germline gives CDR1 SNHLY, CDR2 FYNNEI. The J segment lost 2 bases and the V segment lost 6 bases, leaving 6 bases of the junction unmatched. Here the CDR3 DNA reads TGTGCCAGCAGCCGTGGGACAGATAACACTGAAGCTTTCTTT. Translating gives CASSRGTDNTEAFF.

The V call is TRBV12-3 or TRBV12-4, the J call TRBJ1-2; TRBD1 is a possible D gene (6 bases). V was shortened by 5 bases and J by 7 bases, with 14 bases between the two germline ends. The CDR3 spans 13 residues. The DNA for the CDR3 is TGTGCCAGCAGTATACAGGGATCGGTTGGCTACACCTTC. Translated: CASSIQGSVGYTF.

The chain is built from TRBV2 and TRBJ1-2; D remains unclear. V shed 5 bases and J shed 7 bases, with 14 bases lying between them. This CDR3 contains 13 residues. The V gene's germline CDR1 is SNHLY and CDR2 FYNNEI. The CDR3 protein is CASSFLGSGGYTF. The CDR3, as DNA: TGTGCCAGCAGTTTCTTGGGCTCCGGTGGCTACACCTTC.

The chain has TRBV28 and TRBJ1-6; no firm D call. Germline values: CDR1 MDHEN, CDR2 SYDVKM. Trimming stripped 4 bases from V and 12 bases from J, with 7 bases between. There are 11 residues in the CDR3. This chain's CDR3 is CASSSNIPLHF. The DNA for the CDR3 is TGTGCCAGCAGTTCGAACATACCCCTCCACTTT.

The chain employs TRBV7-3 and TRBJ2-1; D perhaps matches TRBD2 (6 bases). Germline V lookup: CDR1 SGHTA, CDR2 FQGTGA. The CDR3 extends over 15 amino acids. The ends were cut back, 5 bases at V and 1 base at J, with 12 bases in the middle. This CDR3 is CASSALSGSYNEQFF. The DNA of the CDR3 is TGTGCCAGCAGCGCACTCAGCGGGTCCTACAATGAGCAGTTCTTC.

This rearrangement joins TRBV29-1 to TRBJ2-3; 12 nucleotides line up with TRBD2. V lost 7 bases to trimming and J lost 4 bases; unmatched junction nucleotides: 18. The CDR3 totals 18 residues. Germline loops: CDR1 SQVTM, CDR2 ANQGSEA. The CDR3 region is CSAATSGSTVGFSDTQYF. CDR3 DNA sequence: TGCAGCGCCGCGACTAGCGGGAGTACAGTCGGGTTTTCAGATACGCAGTATTTT.

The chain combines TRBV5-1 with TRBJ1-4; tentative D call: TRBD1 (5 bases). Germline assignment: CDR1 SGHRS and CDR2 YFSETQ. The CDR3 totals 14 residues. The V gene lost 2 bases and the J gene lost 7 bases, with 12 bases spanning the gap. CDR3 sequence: CASSFGSGGEKLFF. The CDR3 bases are TGCGCCAGCAGCTTTGGATCGGGGGGTGAAAAACTGTTTTTT.

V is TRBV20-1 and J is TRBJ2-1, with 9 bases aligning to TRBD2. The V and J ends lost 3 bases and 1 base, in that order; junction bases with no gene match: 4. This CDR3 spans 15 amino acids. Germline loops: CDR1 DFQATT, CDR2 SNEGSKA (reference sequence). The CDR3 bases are TGCAGTGCTAGTCTAGCGGGGCCTTCCTACAATGAGCAGTTCTTC. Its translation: CSASLAGPSYNEQFF.

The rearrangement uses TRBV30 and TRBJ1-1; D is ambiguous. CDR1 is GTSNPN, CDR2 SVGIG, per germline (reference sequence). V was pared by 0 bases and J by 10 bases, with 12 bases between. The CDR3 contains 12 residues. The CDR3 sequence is CAWSVLEGLAFF. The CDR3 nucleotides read TGTGCCTGGAGTGTCCTTGAGGGTTTAGCTTTCTTT.

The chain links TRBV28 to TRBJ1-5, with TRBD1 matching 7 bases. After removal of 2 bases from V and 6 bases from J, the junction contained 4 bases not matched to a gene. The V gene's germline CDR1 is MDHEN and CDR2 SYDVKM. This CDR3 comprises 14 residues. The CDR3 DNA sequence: TGTGCCAGCAGTTTAGACAGGGTGAGTCAGCCCCAGCATTTT. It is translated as CASSLDRVSQPQHF.

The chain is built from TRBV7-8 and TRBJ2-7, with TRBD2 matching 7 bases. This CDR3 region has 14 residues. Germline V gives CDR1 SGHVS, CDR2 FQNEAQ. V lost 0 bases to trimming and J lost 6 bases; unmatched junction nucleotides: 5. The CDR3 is CASSLAGGPSEQYF. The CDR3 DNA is TGTGCCAGCAGCTTAGCGGGAGGGCCATCCGAGCAGTACTTC.

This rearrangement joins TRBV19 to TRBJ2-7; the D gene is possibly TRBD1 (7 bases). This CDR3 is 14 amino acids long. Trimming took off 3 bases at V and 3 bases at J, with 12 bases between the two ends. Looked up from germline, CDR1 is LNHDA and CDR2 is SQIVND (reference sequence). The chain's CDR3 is CASSIRGAVYEQYF. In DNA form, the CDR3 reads TGTGCCAGTAGTATCAGGGGGGCAGTCTACGAGCAGTACTTC.

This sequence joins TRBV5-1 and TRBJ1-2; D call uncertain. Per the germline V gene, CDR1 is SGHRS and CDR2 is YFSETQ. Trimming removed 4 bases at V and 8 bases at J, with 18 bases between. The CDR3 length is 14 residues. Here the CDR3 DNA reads TGCGCCAGCAGCCCAGGTGTTCTGGCAAGCGGCTACACCTTC. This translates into CASSPGVLASGYTF. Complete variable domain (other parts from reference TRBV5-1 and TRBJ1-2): KAGVTQTPRYLIKTRGQQVTLSCSPISGHRSVSWYQQTPGQGLQFLFEYFSETQRNKGNFPGRFSGRQFSNSRSEMNVSTLELGDSALYLCASSPGVLASGYTFGSGTRLTVV.